These T cell receptor beta chains were read from a single sample in a study of blood T cells in healthy people across ages. One entry per CDR3 protein, called by TCRdb with MiXCR from the 5' RACE reads. The sample contains about 570,000 distinct CDR3 sequences, 27% of which appear only once. Sequenced material: blood. The receptor source for this set is a woman aged 70-85 years in good health. CDR3s include the opening cysteine and the closing phenylalanine or tryptophan. Each record gives: V gene, J gene, D gene, CDR3 length, clone size, CDR3 DNA, CDR3 protein. A D gene is named only where the DNA matches it firmly. Clone size is given for some rows only: seen once, a few or many times, or a class if the clone is expanded.

TRBV20-1	TRBJ1-1	-	17	-	TGCAGTGCTAGAGTAGCAGGGGTCAGAACCATTAACACTGAAGCTTTCTTT	CSARVAGVRTINTEAFF
TRBV6-6	TRBJ2-7	TRBD1	13	-	TGTGCCAGCTCACCGGGACAGGGGAAATTGCAGTACTTC	CASSPGQGKLQYF
TRBV3-1	TRBJ2-7	-	11	many	TGCGCCAGCAGCCAAGGGGGCGAGCAGTACTTC	CASSQGGEQYF
TRBV20-1	TRBJ2-2	-	14	-	TGCAGTGCTCCGGGCAATTTGAACACCGGGGAGCTGTTTTTT	CSAPGNLNTGELFF
TRBV12-3/TRBV12-4	TRBJ2-3	TRBD2	15	few	TGTGCCAGCAGTTTTAGGAGGCTCCTCGGGGGGGAGCAGTATTTT	CASSFRRLLGGEQYF
TRBV12-3/TRBV12-4	TRBJ2-1	TRBD2	12	-	TGTGCCAGCAGGTCACTAGCGGAAGTGCAGTTCTTC	CASRSLAEVQFF
TRBV12-3/TRBV12-4	TRBJ1-2	-	15	few	TGTGCCAGCTCCCCATGGAGGGTCCTCCACTATGGCTACACCTTC	CASSPWRVLHYGYTF
TRBV28	TRBJ2-7	-	12	-	TGTGCCAGCAGTTTATCTTCGATCGAGCAGTACTTC	CASSLSSIEQYF
TRBV20-1	TRBJ2-1	-	14	few	TGCAGTGCCGGGGACGCCATTACCTACAATGAGCAGTTCTTC	CSAGDAITYNEQFF
TRBV7-2	TRBJ2-7	TRBD2	14	-	TGTGCCAGCAAACCCGGGGGGGGTCGGTACGAGCAGTACTTC	CASKPGGGRYEQYF
TRBV12-3/TRBV12-4	TRBJ2-1	-	15	-	TGTGCCAGCAGAGAGACTAGTAGGTCCTACAATGAGCAGTTCTTC	CASRETSRSYNEQFF
TRBV11-3	TRBJ1-4	-	13	-	TGTGCCAGCCCGAGGCACATCGGGGAAAAACTGTTTTTT	CASPRHIGEKLFF
TRBV25-1	TRBJ2-2	-	16	few	TGTGCCAGCAGTGAATACAGAAGGGGCAGGGGCGGGGAGCTGTTTTTT	CASSEYRRGRGGELFF
TRBV7-8	TRBJ2-5	-	16	-	TGTGCCAGCAGCTACCACCTAAGAGGGGGTGAAGAGACCCAGTACTTC	CASSYHLRGGEETQYF
TRBV20-1	TRBJ1-1	-	13	-	TGCAGTGCCACGGGACAAGTTCTTTCCGAAGCTTTCTTT	CSATGQVLSEAFF
TRBV7-9	TRBJ2-3	TRBD2	17	-	TGTGCCAGCAGCCCTCCGCAGCGGGGGGCCGCTTTCGATACGCAGTATTTT	CASSPPQRGAAFDTQYF
TRBV20-1	TRBJ1-6	TRBD1	15	few	TGCAGTGCTAGAAAAGGGGACAGAGATAATTCACCCCTCCACTTT	CSARKGDRDNSPLHF
TRBV12-3/TRBV12-4	TRBJ2-3	-	14	-	TGTGCCAGCATCAAGGGGGTGAGCACAGATACGCAGTATTTT	CASIKGVSTDTQYF
TRBV18	TRBJ1-4	-	13	-	TGTGCCAGCTCACAGGGTTTTGGTGAAAAACCGTTTTTT	CASSQGFGEKPFF
TRBV15	TRBJ2-2	-	13	-	TGTGCCACCAGCGGAGGGGCAACCGGGGAGCTGTTTTTT	CATSGGATGELFF
TRBV7-9	TRBJ1-1	-	14	-	TGTGCCAGCAGTTGGGAGGAGGGTTTTACTGAAGCTTTCTTT	CASSWEEGFTEAFF
TRBV5-4	TRBJ2-7	-	14	-	TGTGCCAGCAGCTTGCGGGGCGGATGGTACGAGCAGTACTTC	CASSLRGGWYEQYF
TRBV29-1	TRBJ1-2	TRBD1	16	-	TGCAGCGTTGAAGGGACAGGGGGAAGTTCTAACTATGGCTACACCTTC	CSVEGTGGSSNYGYTF
TRBV7-9	TRBJ2-3	TRBD2	15	-	TGTGCCACCCCCCGGGCGGGGGGGCCCCCAGATACGCAGTATTTT	CATPRAGGPPDTQYF
TRBV24-1	TRBJ2-1	-	13	-	TGTGCCACCAGTGATATACTTAACAATGAGCAGTTCTTC	CATSDILNNEQFF
TRBV25-1	TRBJ1-2	-	13	-	TGTGCCAGCAGTGAATGGGTAGGGGATGGCTACACCTTC	CASSEWVGDGYTF
TRBV9	TRBJ2-5	-	13	few	TGTGCCAGCAGCAGGAAACCAGAAGAGACCCAGTACTTC	CASSRKPEETQYF
TRBV7-9	TRBJ1-2	-	14	-	TGTGCCAGCAGCTCAGGGATGTCTGACTATGGCTACACCTTC	CASSSGMSDYGYTF
TRBV24-1	TRBJ1-4	-	15	few	TGTGCCACCAGTGAAGCGCGAGGTAGTGATGAAAAACTGTTTTTT	CATSEARGSDEKLFF